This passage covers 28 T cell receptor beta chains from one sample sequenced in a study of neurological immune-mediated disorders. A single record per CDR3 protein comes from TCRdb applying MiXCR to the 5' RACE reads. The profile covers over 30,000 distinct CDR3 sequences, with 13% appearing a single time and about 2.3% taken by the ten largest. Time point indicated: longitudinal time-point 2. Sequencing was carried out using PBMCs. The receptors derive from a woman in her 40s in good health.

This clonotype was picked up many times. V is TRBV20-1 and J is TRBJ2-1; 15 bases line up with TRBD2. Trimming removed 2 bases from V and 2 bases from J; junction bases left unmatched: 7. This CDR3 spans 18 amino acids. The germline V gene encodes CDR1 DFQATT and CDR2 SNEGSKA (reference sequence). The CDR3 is CSARLPGLAGGPYNEQFF. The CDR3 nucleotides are TGCAGTGCTAGACTTCCGGGACTAGCGGGGGGCCCCTACAATGAGCAGTTCTTC.

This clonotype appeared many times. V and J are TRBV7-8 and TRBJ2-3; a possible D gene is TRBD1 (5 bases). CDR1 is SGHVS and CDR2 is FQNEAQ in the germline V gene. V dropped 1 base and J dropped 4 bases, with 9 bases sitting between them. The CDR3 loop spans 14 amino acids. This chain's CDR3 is CASSLVRQSDTQYF. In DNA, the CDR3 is TGTGCCAGCAGCTTAGTGAGACAGTCAGATACGCAGTATTTT.

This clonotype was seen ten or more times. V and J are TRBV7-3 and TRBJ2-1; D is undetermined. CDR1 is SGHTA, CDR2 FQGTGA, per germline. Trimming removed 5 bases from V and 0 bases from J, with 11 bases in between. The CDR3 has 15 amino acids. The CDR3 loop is CASSLPGSSYNEQFF. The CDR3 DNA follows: TGTGCCAGCAGCCTACCCGGGTCCTCCTACAATGAGCAGTTCTTC.

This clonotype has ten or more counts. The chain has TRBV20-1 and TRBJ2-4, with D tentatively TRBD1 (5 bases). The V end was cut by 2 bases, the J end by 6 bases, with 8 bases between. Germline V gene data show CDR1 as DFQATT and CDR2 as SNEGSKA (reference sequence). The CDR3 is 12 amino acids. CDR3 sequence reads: CSARPQGNIQYF. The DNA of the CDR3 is TGCAGTGCTAGACCCCAGGGAAACATTCAGTACTTC.

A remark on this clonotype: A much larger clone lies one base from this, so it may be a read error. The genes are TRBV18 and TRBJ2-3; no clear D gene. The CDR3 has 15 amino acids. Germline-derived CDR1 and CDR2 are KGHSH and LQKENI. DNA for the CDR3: TGTGTCAGCTCACTACGTGCTTGGTACGCAGATACGCAGTATTTT. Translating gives CVSSLRAWYADTQYF.

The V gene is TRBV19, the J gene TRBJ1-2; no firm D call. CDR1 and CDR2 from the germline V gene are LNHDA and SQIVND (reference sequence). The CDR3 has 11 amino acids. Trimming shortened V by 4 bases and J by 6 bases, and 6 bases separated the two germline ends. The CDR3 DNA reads TGTGCCAGTAGTAGATTAAATGGCTACACCTTC. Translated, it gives CASSRLNGYTF. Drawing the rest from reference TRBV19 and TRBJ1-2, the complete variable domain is DGGITQSPKYLFRKEGQNVTLSCEQNLNHDAMYWYRQDPGQGLRLIYYSQIVNDFQKGDIAEGYSVSREKKESFPLTVTSAQKNPTAFYLCASSRLNGYTFGSGTRLTVV.

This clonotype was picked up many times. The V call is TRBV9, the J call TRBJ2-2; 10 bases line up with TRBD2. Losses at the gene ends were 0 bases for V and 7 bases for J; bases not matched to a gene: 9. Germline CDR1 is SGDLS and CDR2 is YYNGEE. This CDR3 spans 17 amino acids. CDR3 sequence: CASSVEGLAETGGELFF. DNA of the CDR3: TGTGCCAGCAGCGTAGAAGGACTAGCGGAGACAGGCGGGGAGCTGTTTTTT.

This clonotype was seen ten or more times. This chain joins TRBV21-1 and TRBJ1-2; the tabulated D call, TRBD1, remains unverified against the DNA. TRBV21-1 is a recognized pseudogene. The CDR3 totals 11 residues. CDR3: CATLRQWGYTF. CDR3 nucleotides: TGTGCCACCCTTAGACAGTGGGGCTACACCTTC.

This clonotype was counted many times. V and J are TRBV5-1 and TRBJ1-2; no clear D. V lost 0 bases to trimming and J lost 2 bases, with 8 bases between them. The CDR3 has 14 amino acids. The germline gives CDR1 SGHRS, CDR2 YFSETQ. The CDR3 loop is CASSLESKNYGYTF. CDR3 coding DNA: TGCGCCAGCAGCTTGGAGTCTAAAAACTATGGCTACACCTTC.

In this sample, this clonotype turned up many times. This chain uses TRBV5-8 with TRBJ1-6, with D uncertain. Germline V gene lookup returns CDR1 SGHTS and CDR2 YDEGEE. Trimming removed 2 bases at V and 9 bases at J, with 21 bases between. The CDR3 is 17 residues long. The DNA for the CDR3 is TGTGCCAGCAGCTTACTGGGGAGCTCGTATTCTAGTTCACCCCTCCACTTT. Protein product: CASSLLGSSYSSSPLHF. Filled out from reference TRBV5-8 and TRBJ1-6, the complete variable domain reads EAGVTQSPTHLIKTRGQQATLRCSPISGHTSVYWYQQALGLGLQFLLWYDEGEERNRGNFPPRFSGRQFPNYSSELNVNALELEDSALYLCASSLLGSSYSSSPLHFGNGTRLTVT.

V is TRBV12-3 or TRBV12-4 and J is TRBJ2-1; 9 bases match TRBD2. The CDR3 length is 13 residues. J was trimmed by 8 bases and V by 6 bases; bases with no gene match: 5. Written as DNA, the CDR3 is TGTGCCAGCAGGGCGGGGGGGTTGGATGAGCAGTTCTTC. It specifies CASRAGGLDEQFF.

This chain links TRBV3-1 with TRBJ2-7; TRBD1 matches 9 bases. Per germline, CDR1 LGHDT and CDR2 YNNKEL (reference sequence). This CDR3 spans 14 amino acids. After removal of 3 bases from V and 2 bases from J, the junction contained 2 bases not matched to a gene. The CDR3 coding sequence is TGTGCCAGCAGCCAGGGACAGGGTCCCTACGAGCAGTACTTC. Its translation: CASSQGQGPYEQYF.

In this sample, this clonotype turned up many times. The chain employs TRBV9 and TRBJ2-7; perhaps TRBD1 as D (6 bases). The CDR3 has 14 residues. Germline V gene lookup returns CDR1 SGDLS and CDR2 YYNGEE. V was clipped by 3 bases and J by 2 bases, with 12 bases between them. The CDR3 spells CASSAGDTTYEQYF. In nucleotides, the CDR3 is TGTGCCAGCAGCGCCGGGGACACCACCTACGAGCAGTACTTC.

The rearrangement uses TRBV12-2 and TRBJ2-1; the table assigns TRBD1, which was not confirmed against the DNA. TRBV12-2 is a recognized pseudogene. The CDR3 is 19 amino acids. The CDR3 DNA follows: TGTGCAAGTCGCCCTTGGGGGGGGACAGGGTCCCCATCCTACAATGAGCAGTTCTTC. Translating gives CASRPWGGTGSPSYNEQFF.

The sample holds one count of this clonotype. The CDR3 coding sequence is TGTGCCAGCTCGGACATGAACACTGAAGCTTTCTTT. Translation: CASSDMNTEAFF. The chain uses TRBV7-8 and TRBJ1-1, with D tentatively TRBD1 (5 bases). CDR3 length equals 12 residues. Looked up from germline, CDR1 is SGHVS and CDR2 is FQNEAQ. V was clipped by 8 bases and J by 0 bases, with 7 bases between them.

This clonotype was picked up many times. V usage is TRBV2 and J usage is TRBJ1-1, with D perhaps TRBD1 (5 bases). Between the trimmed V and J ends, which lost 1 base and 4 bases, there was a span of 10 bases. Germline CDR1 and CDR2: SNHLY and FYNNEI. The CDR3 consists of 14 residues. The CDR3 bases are TGTGCCAGCAGTGAAGGCAGGGTTGGCACTGAAGCTTTCTTT. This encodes CASSEGRVGTEAFF.

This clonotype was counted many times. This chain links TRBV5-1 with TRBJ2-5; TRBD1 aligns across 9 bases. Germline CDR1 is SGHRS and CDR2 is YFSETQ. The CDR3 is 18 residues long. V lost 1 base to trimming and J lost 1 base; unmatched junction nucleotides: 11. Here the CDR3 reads CASSLYGDRDYRQETQYF. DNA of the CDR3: TGCGCCAGCAGCTTGTACGGGGACAGGGATTATCGCCAAGAGACCCAGTACTTC.

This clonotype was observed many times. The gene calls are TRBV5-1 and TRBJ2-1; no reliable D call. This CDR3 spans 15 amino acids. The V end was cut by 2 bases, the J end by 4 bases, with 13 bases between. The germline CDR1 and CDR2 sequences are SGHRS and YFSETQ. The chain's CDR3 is CASSLGSVSYNEQFF. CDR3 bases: TGCGCCAGCAGCTTAGGGTCAGTAAGTTACAATGAGCAGTTCTTC.

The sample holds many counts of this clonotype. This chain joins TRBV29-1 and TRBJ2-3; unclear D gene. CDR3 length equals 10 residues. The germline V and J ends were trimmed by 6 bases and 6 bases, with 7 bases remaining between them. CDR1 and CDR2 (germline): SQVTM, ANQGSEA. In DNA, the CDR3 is TGCAGCGTGGGGTCCGATACGCAGTATTTT. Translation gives CSVGSDTQYF.

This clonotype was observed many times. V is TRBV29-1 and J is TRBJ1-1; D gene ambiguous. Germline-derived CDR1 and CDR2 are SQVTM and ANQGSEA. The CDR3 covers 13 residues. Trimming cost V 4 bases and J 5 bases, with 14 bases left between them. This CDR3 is CSVVTGVGTEAFF. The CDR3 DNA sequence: TGCAGCGTTGTAACCGGGGTAGGGACTGAAGCTTTCTTT.

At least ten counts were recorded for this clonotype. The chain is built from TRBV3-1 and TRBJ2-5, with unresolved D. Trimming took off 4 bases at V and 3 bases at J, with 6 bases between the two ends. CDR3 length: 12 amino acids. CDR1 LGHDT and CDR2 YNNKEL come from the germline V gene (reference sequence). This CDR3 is CASSRMEETQYF. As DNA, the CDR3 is TGTGCCAGCAGCCGGATGGAAGAGACCCAGTACTTC.

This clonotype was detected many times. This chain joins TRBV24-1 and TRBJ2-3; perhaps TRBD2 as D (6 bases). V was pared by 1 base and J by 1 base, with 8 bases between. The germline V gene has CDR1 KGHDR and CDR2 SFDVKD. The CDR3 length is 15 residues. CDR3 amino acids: CATSDLGGGTDTQYF. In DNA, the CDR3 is TGTGCCACCAGTGATTTAGGAGGGGGCACAGATACGCAGTATTTT.

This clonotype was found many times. This CDR3 reads CSVIVGADTQYF. For the CDR3, the DNA is TGCAGCGTGATAGTGGGGGCAGATACGCAGTATTTT. The chain has TRBV29-1 and TRBJ2-3, with D perhaps assigned TRBD1 or TRBD2 (5 bases each). V gave up 6 bases and J gave up 4 bases, with 11 bases separating them. Germline assignment: CDR1 SQVTM and CDR2 ANQGSEA. This CDR3 is 12 amino acids long.

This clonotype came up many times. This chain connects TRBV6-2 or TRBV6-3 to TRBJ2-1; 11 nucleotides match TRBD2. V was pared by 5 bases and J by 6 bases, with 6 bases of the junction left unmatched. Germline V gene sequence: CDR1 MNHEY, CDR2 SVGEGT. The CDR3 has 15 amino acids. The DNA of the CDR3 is TGTGCCAGCAGTGATTTTCTAGCGGGGGGCAATGAGCAGTTCTTC. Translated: CASSDFLAGGNEQFF.

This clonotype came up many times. CDR3 DNA sequence: TGTGCCAGCAGTTCCTTCGGACAGGGGGATATAGGTGGCTACACCTTC. Amino acid sequence: CASSSFGQGDIGGYTF. The chain carries TRBV6-5 and TRBJ1-2; 10 bases are shared with TRBD1. Germline CDR1 reads MNHEY; CDR2 reads SVGAGI. The CDR3 is made up of 16 amino acids. The trim removed 4 bases at V and 7 bases at J, leaving 12 bases unmatched.

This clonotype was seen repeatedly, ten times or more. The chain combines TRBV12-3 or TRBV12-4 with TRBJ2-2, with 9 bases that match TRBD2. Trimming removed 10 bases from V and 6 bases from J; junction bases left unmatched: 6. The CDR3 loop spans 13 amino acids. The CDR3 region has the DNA TGTGCCATTGCGGGGGGGCCGTCCGGGGAGCTGTTTTTT. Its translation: CAIAGGPSGELFF.

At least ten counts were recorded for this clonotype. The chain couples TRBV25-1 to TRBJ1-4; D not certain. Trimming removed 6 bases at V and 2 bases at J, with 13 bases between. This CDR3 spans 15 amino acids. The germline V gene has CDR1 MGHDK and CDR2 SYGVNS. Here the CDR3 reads CASRDSRRTNEKLFF. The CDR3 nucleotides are TGTGCCAGCAGGGACTCCCGCCGGACTAATGAAAAACTGTTTTTT.

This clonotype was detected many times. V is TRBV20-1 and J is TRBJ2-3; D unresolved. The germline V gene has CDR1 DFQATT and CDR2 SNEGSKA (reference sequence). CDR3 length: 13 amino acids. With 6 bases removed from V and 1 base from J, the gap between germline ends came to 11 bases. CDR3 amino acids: CSAAPRGTDTQYF. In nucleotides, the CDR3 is TGCAGTGCCGCTCCCCGGGGCACAGATACGCAGTATTTT.